The clone carrying this T cell receptor beta chain occurred a few times. Its target is not known. The record originates from a study of blood T cells in healthy people across ages. General observations from the study: Reliance upon unsorted PBMCs precluded definitive naive versus antigen-experienced comparison. A roughly linear age-dependent decrease characterized TCR beta diversity per million T cells.

Sample-barcoded 5' priming and a J-beta primer mix drove a second PCR of about 6 to 12 cycles. MiXCR, run by TCRdb on the 5' RACE reads, gives a single entry per CDR3 protein. This sample has approximately 780,000 distinct CDR3 sequences, with approximately 24% found just once. Peripheral blood from each donor was collected in a volume of about 10 milliliters. These data were also reused for a study on T cells of mothers and their children. Per that study: The people who donated were three healthy Caucasian mothers and their six children.

The receptor comes from a boy younger than 18 in good health. Source material: blood.

CDR3 in amino acids: CASSLVPLFSGGAEETQYF. CDR3 in DNA: TGTGCCAGCAGTTTAGTGCCCCTATTTAGCGGGGGGGCCGAAGAGACCCAGTACTTC. The genes are TRBV12-3 or TRBV12-4 and TRBJ2-5; 11 nucleotides match TRBD2. The CDR3 is 19 amino acids. The J segment lost 3 bases and the V segment lost 1 base, leaving 13 bases of the junction unmatched.